The entry below gives a single T cell receptor (beta chain) sequence along with its context. Time point denoted: blood at routine non-recurrence follow-up after resection. Unsorted tumor, nontumor lung tissue or cryopreserved PBMC supplied the whole RNA. This CDR3 spans 12 amino acids. Looked up from germline, CDR1 is GTSNPN and CDR2 is SVGIG (reference sequence). The V end was cut by 5 bases, the J end by 7 bases, with 12 bases between. TCRdb fed the 5' RACE reads into MiXCR, producing one record per CDR3 protein. This sample has about 30,000 distinct CDR3 sequences, with 6% found just once. These data originate in a study of spatial heterogeneity in lung cancer.

The chain has TRBV30 and TRBJ1-3, with a possible D match to TRBD1 (5 bases). The receptor's source is a male donor with early-stage non-small cell lung cancer. Sequenced here: PBMCs, sampled at follow-up. The CDR3 DNA reads as TGTGCCTGGGGCCACGGGGCGAACACCATATATTTT. Its protein is CAWGHGANTIYF.